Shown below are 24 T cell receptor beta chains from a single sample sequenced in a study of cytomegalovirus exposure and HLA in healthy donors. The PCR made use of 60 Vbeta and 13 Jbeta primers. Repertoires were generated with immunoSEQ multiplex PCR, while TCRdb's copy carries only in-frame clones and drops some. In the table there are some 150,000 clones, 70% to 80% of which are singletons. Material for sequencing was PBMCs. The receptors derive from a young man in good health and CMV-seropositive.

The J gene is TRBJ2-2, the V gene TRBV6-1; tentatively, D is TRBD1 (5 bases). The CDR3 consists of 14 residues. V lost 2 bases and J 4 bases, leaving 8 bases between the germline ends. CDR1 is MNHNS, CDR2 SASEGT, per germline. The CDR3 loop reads CASSEQGGTGELFF. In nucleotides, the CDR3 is TGTGCCAGCAGTGAACAGGGTGGCACCGGGGAGCTGTTTTTT.

CDR3 bases: TGTGCCAGCAGCTTAGGGACAGGTTACTACGAGCAGTACTTC. Translating gives CASSLGTGYYEQYF. V is TRBV7-2 and J is TRBJ2-7, with 7 bases aligning to TRBD1. V shed 1 base, J shed 3 bases, and the junction held 3 bases outside the gene matches. The V gene's germline CDR1 is SGHTA and CDR2 FQGNSA. CDR3 length: 14 residues.

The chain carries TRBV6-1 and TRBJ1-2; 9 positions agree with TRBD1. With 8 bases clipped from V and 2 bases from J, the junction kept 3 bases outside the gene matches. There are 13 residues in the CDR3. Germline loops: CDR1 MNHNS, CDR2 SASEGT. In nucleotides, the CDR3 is TGTGCCAGCGGCGGACAGGGGAACTATGGCTACACCTTC. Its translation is CASGGQGNYGYTF.

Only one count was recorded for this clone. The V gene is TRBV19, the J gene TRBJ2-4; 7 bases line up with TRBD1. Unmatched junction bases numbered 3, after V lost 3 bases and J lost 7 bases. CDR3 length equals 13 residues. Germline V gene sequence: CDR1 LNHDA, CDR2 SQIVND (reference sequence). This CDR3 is CASSMRGQNIQYF. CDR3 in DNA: TGTGCCAGTAGTATGAGGGGACAGAACATTCAGTACTTC.

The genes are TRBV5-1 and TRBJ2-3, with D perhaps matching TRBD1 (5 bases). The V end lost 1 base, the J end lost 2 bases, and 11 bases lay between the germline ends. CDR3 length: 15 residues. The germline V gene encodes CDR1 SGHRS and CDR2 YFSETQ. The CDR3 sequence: CASSLLDTSTDTQYF. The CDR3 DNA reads TGCGCCAGCAGCTTGTTGGACACCTCCACAGATACGCAGTATTTT.

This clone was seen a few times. The CDR3 bases are TGCGCCAGCAGCCGGACAGGGGATGACACAGATACGCAGTATTTT. Protein product: CASSRTGDDTDTQYF. J is TRBJ2-3 and V is TRBV4-1; 9 positions agree with TRBD1. J was trimmed by 2 bases and V by 4 bases; bases with no gene match: 4. Germline-derived CDR1 and CDR2 are MGHRA and YSYEKL. The CDR3 spans 15 residues.

The CDR3 loop reads CASSVDRENIQYF. The CDR3 DNA follows: TGTGCCAGCAGTGTAGACAGGGAAAACATTCAGTACTTC. This chain connects TRBV2 to TRBJ2-4, with 7 bases that match TRBD1. CDR3 length: 13 residues. V lost 4 bases to trimming and J lost 5 bases; unmatched junction nucleotides: 2. Looked up from germline, CDR1 is SNHLY and CDR2 is FYNNEI.

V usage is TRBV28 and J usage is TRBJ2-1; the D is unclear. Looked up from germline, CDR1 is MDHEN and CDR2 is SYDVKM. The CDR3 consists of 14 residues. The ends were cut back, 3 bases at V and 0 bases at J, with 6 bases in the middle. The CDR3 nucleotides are TGTGCCAGCAGTTTGTTATACTCCTACAATGAGCAGTTCTTC. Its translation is CASSLLYSYNEQFF.

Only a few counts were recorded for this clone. CDR3 region: CASRDQGAGANVLTF. CDR3 DNA: TGTGCCAGCAGGGATCAGGGGGCTGGGGCCAACGTCCTGACTTTC. The chain is built from TRBV6-4 and TRBJ2-6, with 7 nucleotides matching TRBD1. Per the germline V gene, CDR1 is MRHNA and CDR2 is SNTAGT. The ends lost 6 bases at V and 2 bases at J; junction bases unmatched: 4. This CDR3 contains 15 residues.

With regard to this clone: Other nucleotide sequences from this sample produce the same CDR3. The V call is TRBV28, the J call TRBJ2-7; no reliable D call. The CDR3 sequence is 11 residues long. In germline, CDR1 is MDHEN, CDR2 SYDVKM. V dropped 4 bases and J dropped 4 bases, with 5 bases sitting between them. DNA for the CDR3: TGTGCCAGCAGTTCTTTATACGAGCAGTACTTC. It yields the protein CASSSLYEQYF.

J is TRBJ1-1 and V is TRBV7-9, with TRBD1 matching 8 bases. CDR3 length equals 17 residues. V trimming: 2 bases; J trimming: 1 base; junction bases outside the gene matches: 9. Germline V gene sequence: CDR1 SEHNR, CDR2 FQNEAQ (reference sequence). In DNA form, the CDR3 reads TGTGCCAGCAGCTTAAGAATCGGGACAGGAAGGAACACTGAAGCTTTCTTT. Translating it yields CASSLRIGTGRNTEAFF. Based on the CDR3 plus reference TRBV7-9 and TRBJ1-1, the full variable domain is DTGVSQNPRHKITKRGQNVTFRCDPISEHNRLYWYRQTLGQGPEFLTYFQNEAQLEKSRLLSDRFSAERPKGSFSTLEIQRTEQGDSAMYLCASSLRIGTGRNTEAFFGQGTRLTVV.

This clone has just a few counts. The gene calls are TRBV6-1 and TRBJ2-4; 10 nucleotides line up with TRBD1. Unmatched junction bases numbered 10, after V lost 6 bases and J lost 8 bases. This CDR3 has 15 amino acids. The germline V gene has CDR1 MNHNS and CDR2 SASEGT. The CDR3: CASRPGQGIHHIQYF. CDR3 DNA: TGTGCCAGCAGACCGGGACAGGGGATCCACCACATTCAGTACTTC.

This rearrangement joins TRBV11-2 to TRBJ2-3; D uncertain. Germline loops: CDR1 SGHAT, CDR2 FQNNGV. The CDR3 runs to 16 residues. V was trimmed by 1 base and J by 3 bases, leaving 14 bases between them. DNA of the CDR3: TGTGCCAGCAGCTTAGTCCCCGCAGATCGTACAGATACGCAGTATTTT. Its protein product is CASSLVPADRTDTQYF.

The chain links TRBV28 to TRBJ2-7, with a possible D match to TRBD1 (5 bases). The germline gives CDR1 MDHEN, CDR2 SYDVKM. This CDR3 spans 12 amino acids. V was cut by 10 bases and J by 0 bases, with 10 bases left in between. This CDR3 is CATLDSSYEQYF. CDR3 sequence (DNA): TGTGCCACCCTCGACAGCTCCTACGAGCAGTACTTC. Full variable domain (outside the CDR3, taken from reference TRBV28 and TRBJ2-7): DVKVTQSSRYLVKRTGEKVFLECVQDMDHENMFWYRQDPGLGLRLIYFSYDVKMKEKGDIPEGYSVSREKKERFSLILESASTNQTSMYLCATLDSSYEQYFGPGTRLTVT.

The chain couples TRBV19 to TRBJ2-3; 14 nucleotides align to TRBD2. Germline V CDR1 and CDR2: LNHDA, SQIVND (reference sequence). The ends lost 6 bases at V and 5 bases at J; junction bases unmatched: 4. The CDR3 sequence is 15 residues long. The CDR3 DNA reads TGTGCCAGTAGCATGACTAGCGGGGGGGTAGATACGCAGTATTTT. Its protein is CASSMTSGGVDTQYF.

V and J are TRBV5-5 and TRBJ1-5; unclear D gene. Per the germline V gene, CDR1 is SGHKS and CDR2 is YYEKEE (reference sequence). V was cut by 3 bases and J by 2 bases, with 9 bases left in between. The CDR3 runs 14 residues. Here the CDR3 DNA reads TGTGCCAGCAGCTCCGAAATAGGCAATCAGCCCCAGCATTTT. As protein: CASSSEIGNQPQHF.

The CDR3 reads CASSSLDRSTEAFF. The CDR3 bases are TGTGCCAGCAGTTCGCTGGACAGGAGCACTGAAGCTTTCTTT. The chain employs TRBV27 and TRBJ1-1, with 7 bases lining up with TRBD1. CDR3 size: 14 residues. Germline values: CDR1 MNHEY, CDR2 SMNVEV (reference sequence). V gave up 4 bases and J gave up 4 bases; unmatched junction bases: 6.

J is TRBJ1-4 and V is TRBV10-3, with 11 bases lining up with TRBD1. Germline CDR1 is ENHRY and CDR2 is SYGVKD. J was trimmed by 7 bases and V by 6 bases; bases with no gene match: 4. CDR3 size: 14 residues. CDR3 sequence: CAIRRDRGAEKLFF. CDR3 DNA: TGTGCCATCAGGCGGGACAGGGGGGCTGAAAAACTGTTTTTT.

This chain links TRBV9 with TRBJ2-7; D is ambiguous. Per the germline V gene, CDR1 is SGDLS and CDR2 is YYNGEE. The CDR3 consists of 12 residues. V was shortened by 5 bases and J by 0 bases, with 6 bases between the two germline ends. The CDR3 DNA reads TGTGCCAGCAGTCGAGACTCCTACGAGCAGTACTTC. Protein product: CASSRDSYEQYF.

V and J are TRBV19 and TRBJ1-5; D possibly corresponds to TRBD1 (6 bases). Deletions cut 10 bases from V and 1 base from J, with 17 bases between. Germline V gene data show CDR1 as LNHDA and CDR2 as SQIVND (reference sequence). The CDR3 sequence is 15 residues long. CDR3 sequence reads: CATSGRGASNQPQHF. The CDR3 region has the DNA TGTGCCACTTCCGGGAGGGGGGCAAGCAATCAGCCCCAGCATTTT.

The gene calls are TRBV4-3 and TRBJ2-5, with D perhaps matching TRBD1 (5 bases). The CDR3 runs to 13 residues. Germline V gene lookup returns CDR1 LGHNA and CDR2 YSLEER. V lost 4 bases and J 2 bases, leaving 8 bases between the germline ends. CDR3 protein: CASSPRQQETQYF. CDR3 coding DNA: TGCGCCAGCAGCCCACGACAGCAAGAGACCCAGTACTTC.

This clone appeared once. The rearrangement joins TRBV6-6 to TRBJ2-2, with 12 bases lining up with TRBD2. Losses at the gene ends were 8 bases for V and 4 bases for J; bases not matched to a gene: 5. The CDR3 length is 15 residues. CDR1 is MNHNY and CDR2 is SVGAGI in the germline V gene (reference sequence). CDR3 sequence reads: CASSGLAGRTGELFF. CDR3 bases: TGTGCCAGCTCGGGACTAGCGGGCCGCACCGGGGAGCTGTTTTTT.

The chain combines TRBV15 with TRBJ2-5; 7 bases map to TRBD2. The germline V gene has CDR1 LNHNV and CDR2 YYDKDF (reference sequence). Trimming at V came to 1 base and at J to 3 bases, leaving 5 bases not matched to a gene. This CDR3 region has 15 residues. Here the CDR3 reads CATSRGSGREETQYF. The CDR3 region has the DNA TGTGCCACCAGCAGAGGGTCAGGGAGGGAAGAGACCCAGTACTTC.

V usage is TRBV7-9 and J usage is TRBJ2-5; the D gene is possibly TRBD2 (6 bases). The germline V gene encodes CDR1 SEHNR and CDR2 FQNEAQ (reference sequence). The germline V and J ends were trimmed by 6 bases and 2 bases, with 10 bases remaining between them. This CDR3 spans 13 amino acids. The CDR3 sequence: CASRSGGQETQYF. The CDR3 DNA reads TGTGCCAGCAGGTCCGGGGGACAAGAGACCCAGTACTTC. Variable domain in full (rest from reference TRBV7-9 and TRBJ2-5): DTGVSQNPRHKITKRGQNVTFRCDPISEHNRLYWYRQTLGQGPEFLTYFQNEAQLEKSRLLSDRFSAERPKGSFSTLEIQRTEQGDSAMYLCASRSGGQETQYFGPGTRLLVL.